The text below deals with one T cell receptor (beta chain). Its antigen is currently not known. An end of the junction does not agree with germline; a read error may underlie this. This entry is derived from a study of breast tumors, draining lymph nodes, adjacent tissues listed by TCRdb under 2016. For the wider study: Breast cancer patients provided tumor, adjacent nontumor tissue and axillary lymph nodes, and the study compared the TCR beta repertoires across these three sources. The study aimed to assess the relationships and possible T-cell exchange between tumor, surrounding tissue and draining lymph node repertoires in human breast cancer.

Lymph node samples were obtained from the axillary draining lymph nodes of breast cancer patients. The germline V gene (reference sequence) supplies CDR1 LNHDA and CDR2 SQIVND. Taken from cysteine to phenylalanine, the CDR3 has 15 residues. This entry keeps only the CDR3 DNA: 45 bases, framed from base 1. Results and caveats for the whole study, not just this receptor: Tumor and nontumor tissue repertoires were significantly more similar in luminal-like than in basal-like breast cancer. The study presented the conclusion that tumor T cells originate in lymph nodes as consistent with a hypothesis, not as something directly demonstrated. T-cell repertoire diversity in tumors was found to be lower than in lymph nodes but higher than in nontumor tissue, and preferential V and J gene usage was observed. A scenario in which most tumor T cells derive from the lymph node and then expand within tumor tissue was judged to be consistent with the data.

Sequencing used an Illumina HiSeq 2000. Multiplex PCR amplification was used to generate the TCR beta chain libraries. The amplified TCR beta chain products were analyzed by high-throughput sequencing. TCRdb trimmed the raw reads at Q25, called clones with MiXCR and kept productive beta chains. Under each unique CDR3 protein, matching rows form one entry showing the most common genes and DNA. Recorded for this sample are some 85,000 distinct CDR3 sequences; approximately 30% of them occurred a single time. The ten largest make up 8.1% of the sample. The source is a female donor with breast cancer. Some clones in this sample may be carry-over from other donors' samples. The V gene is TRBV19 and the J gene is TRBJ2-4; 8 bases in the middle match TRBD1. Input material: axillary lymph node tissue. The DNA reads as follows: TGTGCCAGCGCCTCAGGGGGCTTCGGAAAAAGCATTCAGTACTTC. This is translated as CASASGGFGKSIQYF.